This TCR beta chain was captured in a study of T cell responses to AZD1222 COVID-19 vaccine. Profiled with immunoSEQ multiplex PCR; TCRdb holds only in-frame clones, not every one. This table holds approximately 110,000 clones, roughly nine tenths found once. The V segment lost 5 bases and the J segment 6 bases; nucleotides outside the gene matches: 10. The germline V gene has CDR1 SEHNR and CDR2 FQNEAQ (reference sequence). The CDR3 loop spans 15 amino acids. The chain has TRBV7-9 and TRBJ2-1; 7 positions agree with TRBD2. The sequence derives from an adult in good health. Sequenced here: peripheral blood, sampled on day 0 of AZD1222 vaccination. The CDR3 bases are TGTGCCAGCAGCCCTGCTAGCGGACCCCTCAATGAGCAGTTCTTC. Translation gives CASSPASGPLNEQFF.